Below, 17 T cell receptor beta chains from the same sample are listed, as sequenced in a study of blood T cell repertoires in COVID-19. The assay was immunoSEQ multiplex PCR, and TCRdb's table has in-frame clones only and misses some. Altogether 360,000 or so clones are present, more than 70% being singletons, with the ten largest covering approximately 0.93%. Sequencing was done on a sample of PBMCs or T cells enriched from blood (not recorded which). The origin of the receptors is a woman in her twenties or thirties who had been exposed to COVID-19.

The DNA of the CDR3 is TGTGCCAGCAGCGTGTTCCCCGCGGAGGAAATTGTCCCCTCGCAGTTCTTC. Translated: CASSVFPAEEIVPSQFF. V and J are TRBV9 and TRBJ2-1, with D perhaps matching TRBD2 (5 bases). CDR3 length: 17 amino acids. Germline CDR1 and CDR2: SGDLS and YYNGEE. Deletions cut 2 bases from V and 12 bases from J, with 27 bases between. Full variable domain (rest looked up from reference TRBV9 and TRBJ2-1): DSGVTQTPKHLITATGQRVTLRCSPRSGDLSVYWYQQSLDQGLQFLIQYYNGEERAKGNILERFSAQQFPDLHSELNLSSLELGDSALYFCASSVFPAEEIVPSQFFGPGTRLTVL.

This chain uses TRBV28 with TRBJ1-6; D is ambiguous. Per germline, CDR1 MDHEN and CDR2 SYDVKM. The CDR3 runs to 13 residues. V lost 4 bases and J lost 8, with 9 bases in between. The CDR3 DNA follows: TGTGCCAGCAGTTCTAGGCCACATTCACCCCTCCACTTT. Its protein is CASSSRPHSPLHF. Together with reference TRBV28 and TRBJ1-6, the CDR3 gives the full variable domain: DVKVTQSSRYLVKRTGEKVFLECVQDMDHENMFWYRQDPGLGLRLIYFSYDVKMKEKGDIPEGYSVSREKKERFSLILESASTNQTSMYLCASSSRPHSPLHFGNGTRLTVT.

This chain uses TRBV7-2 with TRBJ1-4; 9 positions agree with TRBD1. Germline V gene lookup returns CDR1 SGHTA and CDR2 FQGNSA. The CDR3 runs to 15 residues. V shed 3 bases and J 8 bases; nucleotides not matched to a gene: 7. The DNA of the CDR3 is TGTGCCAGCAGCTTGTGGGACAGGGTACCGGAAAAACTGTTTTTT. It codes for CASSLWDRVPEKLFF.

This clone was detected only a few times. The J gene is TRBJ2-5, the V gene TRBV19, with a weak D call TRBD1 (6 bases). The CDR3 spans 12 residues. V gave up 6 bases and J gave up 4 bases, with 9 bases separating them. CDR1 is LNHDA and CDR2 is SQIVND in the germline V gene (reference sequence). Written as DNA, the CDR3 is TGTGCCAGTAGCGAACAGGGAGAGACCCAGTACTTC. Protein product: CASSEQGETQYF.

The chain uses TRBV27 and TRBJ2-7; 15 bases are a match to TRBD2. The CDR3 consists of 14 residues. V was pared by 6 bases and J by 4 bases, with 1 base of the junction left unmatched. Germline V gene lookup returns CDR1 MNHEY and CDR2 SMNVEV (reference sequence). The CDR3 loop reads CASRGLAGGYEQYF. The CDR3 DNA is TGTGCCAGCAGAGGACTAGCGGGAGGGTACGAGCAGTACTTC.

This chain joins TRBV24-1 and TRBJ1-1, with TRBD1 as a possible D gene (6 bases). This CDR3 spans 11 amino acids. The V gene lost 4 bases and the J gene lost 9 bases, with 8 bases spanning the gap. The V gene's germline CDR1 is KGHDR and CDR2 SFDVKD. For the CDR3, the DNA is TGTGCCACCAGTGACGACAGGCAAGCTTTCTTT. Its translation is CATSDDRQAFF.

The chain couples TRBV10-3 to TRBJ1-1; 7 bases match TRBD1. The CDR3 has 13 amino acids. Germline assignment: CDR1 ENHRY and CDR2 SYGVKD. V lost 10 bases and J lost 5; bases outside the gene matches: 10. CDR3 protein: CASALTGETEAFF. CDR3 nucleotides: TGTGCCAGCGCCCTAACAGGGGAGACTGAAGCTTTCTTT.

The genes are TRBV18 and TRBJ2-7, with unresolved D. Germline V CDR1 and CDR2: KGHSH, LQKENI. With 3 bases removed from V and 1 base from J, the gap between germline ends came to 10 bases. The CDR3 runs to 14 residues. CDR3 sequence: CASSPPGPSYEQYF. The CDR3 region has the DNA TGTGCCAGCTCACCCCCCGGTCCTTCCTACGAGCAGTACTTC.

This sequence joins TRBV28 and TRBJ1-1; TRBD1 agrees at 7 bases. Trimming removed 3 bases from V and 4 bases from J; junction bases left unmatched: 8. CDR1 is MDHEN and CDR2 is SYDVKM in the germline V gene. The CDR3 runs 15 residues. CDR3 DNA: TGTGCCAGCAGTTTCCCGACAGGGACCTCCACTGAAGCTTTCTTT. As protein: CASSFPTGTSTEAFF.

A note on this clone: The same CDR3 can be traced to other DNA sequences in this sample. This chain connects TRBV3-1 (or the pseudogene TRBV3-2) to TRBJ1-3; D is uncertain. The V end was cut by 1 base, the J end by 0 bases, with 7 bases between. CDR3 length: 15 amino acids. Germline lookup yields CDR1 LGHDT and CDR2 YNNKEL (reference sequence). CDR3 nucleotides: TGTGCCAGCAGCCAAGTAGGAGGCTCTGGAAACACCATATATTTT. The encoded protein is CASSQVGGSGNTIYF.

The CDR3 bases are TGTGCCAGCAGCTTAGACAGGGGGCGAGCAGATACGCAGTATTTT. Amino acids: CASSLDRGRADTQYF. The chain carries TRBV13 and TRBJ2-3, with 9 nucleotides matching TRBD1. Per the germline V gene, CDR1 is PRHDT and CDR2 is FYEKMQ (reference sequence). V was pared by 1 base and J by 4 bases, with 3 bases of the junction left unmatched. The CDR3 consists of 15 residues.

The rearrangement joins TRBV28 to TRBJ1-4, with D perhaps matching TRBD1 (6 bases). The CDR3 runs 15 residues. Germline V gene data show CDR1 as MDHEN and CDR2 as SYDVKM. With 2 bases removed from V and 1 base from J, the gap between germline ends came to 8 bases. CDR3 protein: CASSLGGLTNEKLFF. In DNA, the CDR3 is TGTGCCAGCAGTTTAGGGGGCCTAACTAATGAAAAACTGTTTTTT.

This clone was observed a handful of times. V and J are TRBV5-6 and TRBJ1-2; weak D call: TRBD1 (5 bases). The CDR3 is 16 amino acids. Germline V gene lookup returns CDR1 SGHDT and CDR2 YYEEEE. Trimming cost V 1 base and J 4 bases, with 17 bases left between them. Here the CDR3 DNA reads TGTGCCAGCAGCTTGTATCAGGGCCAGGCAACCTATGGCTACACCTTC. It codes for CASSLYQGQATYGYTF.

This clone was counted only a few times. The CDR3 region is CASASDLGSALTYEQYF. Written as DNA, the CDR3 is TGTGCCAGCGCGTCAGACCTAGGATCGGCACTTACCTACGAGCAGTACTTC. This chain uses TRBV7-9 with TRBJ2-7; D remains ambiguous. Deletions cut 8 bases from V and 2 bases from J, with 25 bases between. The CDR3 runs to 17 residues. CDR1 is SEHNR and CDR2 is FQNEAQ in the germline V gene (reference sequence).

This sequence joins TRBV2 and TRBJ2-4, with D tentatively TRBD2 (6 bases). V lost 7 bases to trimming and J lost 8 bases, with 15 bases between them. This CDR3 spans 13 amino acids. CDR1 is SNHLY, CDR2 FYNNEI, per germline. The DNA of the CDR3 is TGTGCCAGCAACTCATTAACGGGGGACATTCAGTACTTC. This encodes CASNSLTGDIQYF.

The chain recombines TRBV7-3 with TRBJ2-2; 8 bases are shared with TRBD1. The CDR3 extends over 15 amino acids. The V gene end was trimmed by 4 bases and the J gene end by 1 base; junction bases not matched to a gene: 2. Germline V gene data show CDR1 as SGHTA and CDR2 as FQGTGA. The CDR3 nucleotides are TGTGCCAGCAGCTACGGACAGGGGAACACCGGGGAGCTGTTTTTT. This codes for CASSYGQGNTGELFF. The full variable domain, completed using reference TRBV7-3 and TRBJ2-2, is GAGVSQTPSNKVTEKGKYVELRCDPISGHTALYWYRQSLGQGPEFLIYFQGTGAADDSGLPNDRFFAVRPEGSVSTLKIQRTERGDSAVYLCASSYGQGNTGELFFGEGSRLTVL.

Only one count was recorded for this clone. The J gene is TRBJ1-2, the V gene TRBV6-1; 8 bases map to TRBD1. J gave up 4 bases and V 4 bases, and 11 bases lay outside the gene matches. Germline V gene lookup returns CDR1 MNHNS and CDR2 SASEGT. The CDR3 is 16 amino acids. Written as DNA, the CDR3 is TGTGCCAGCAGTGTACAGGGGGTAGTTTTAGGCTATGGCTACACCTTC. Translation: CASSVQGVVLGYGYTF.